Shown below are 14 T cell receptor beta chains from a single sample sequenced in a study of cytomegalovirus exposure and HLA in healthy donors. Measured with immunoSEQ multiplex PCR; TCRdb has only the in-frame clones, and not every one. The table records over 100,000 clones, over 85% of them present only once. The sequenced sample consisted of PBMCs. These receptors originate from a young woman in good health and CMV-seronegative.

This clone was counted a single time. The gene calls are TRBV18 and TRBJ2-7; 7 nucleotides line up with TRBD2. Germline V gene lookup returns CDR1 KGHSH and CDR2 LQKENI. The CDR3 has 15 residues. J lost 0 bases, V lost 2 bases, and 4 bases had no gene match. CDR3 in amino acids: CASSPGGGSSYEQYF. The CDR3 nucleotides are TGTGCCAGCTCACCAGGTGGCGGGAGCTCCTACGAGCAGTACTTC.

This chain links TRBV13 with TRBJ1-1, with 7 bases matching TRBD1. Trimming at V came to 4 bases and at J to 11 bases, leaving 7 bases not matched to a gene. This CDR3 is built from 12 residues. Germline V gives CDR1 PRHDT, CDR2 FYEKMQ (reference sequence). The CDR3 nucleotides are TGTGCCAGCAGCTCCAAGAAGGGGGCTGCTTTCTTT. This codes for CASSSKKGAAFF.

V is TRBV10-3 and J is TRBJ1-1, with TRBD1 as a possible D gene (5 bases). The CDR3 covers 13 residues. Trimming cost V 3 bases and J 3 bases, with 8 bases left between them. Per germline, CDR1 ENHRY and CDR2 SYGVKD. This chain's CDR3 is CAISETGDTEAFF. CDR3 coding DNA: TGTGCCATCAGTGAAACAGGAGACACTGAAGCTTTCTTT.

CDR3 loop: CASRLAGEGEQYF. The CDR3 DNA reads TGTGCCAGCAGGTTGGCAGGGGAGGGCGAGCAGTACTTC. The chain couples TRBV27 to TRBJ2-7, with D perhaps TRBD2 (7 bases). Trimming shortened V by 6 bases and J by 6 bases, and 15 bases separated the two germline ends. Germline CDR1 and CDR2: MNHEY and SMNVEV (reference sequence). The CDR3 runs to 13 residues.

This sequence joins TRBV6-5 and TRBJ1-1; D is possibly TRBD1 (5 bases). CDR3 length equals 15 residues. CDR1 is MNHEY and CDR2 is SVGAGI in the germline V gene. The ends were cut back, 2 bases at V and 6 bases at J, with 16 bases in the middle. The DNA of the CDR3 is TGTGCCAGCAGTTACGATCATCAGGGATTGTCTGAAGCTTTCTTT. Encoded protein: CASSYDHQGLSEAFF.

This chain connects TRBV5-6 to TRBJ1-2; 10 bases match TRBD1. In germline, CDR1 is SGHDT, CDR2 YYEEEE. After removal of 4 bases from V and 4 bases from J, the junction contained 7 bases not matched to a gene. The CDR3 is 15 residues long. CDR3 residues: CASSPTGGKVYGYTF. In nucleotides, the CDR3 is TGTGCCAGCAGCCCGACAGGGGGCAAGGTCTATGGCTACACCTTC.

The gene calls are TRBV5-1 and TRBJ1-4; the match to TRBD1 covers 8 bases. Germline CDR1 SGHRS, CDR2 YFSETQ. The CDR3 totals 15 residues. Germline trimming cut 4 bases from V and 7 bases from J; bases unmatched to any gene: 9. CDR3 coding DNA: TGCGCCAGCAGCGGATCAGGGGGCGCGGGTGAAAAACTGTTTTTT. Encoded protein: CASSGSGGAGEKLFF.

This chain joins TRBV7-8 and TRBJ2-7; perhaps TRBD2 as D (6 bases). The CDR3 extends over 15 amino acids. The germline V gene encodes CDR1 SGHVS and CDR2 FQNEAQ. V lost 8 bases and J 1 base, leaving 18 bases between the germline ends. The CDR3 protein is CASCPSREASYEQYF. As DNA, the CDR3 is TGTGCCAGCTGCCCCTCCAGGGAGGCTTCCTACGAGCAGTACTTC.

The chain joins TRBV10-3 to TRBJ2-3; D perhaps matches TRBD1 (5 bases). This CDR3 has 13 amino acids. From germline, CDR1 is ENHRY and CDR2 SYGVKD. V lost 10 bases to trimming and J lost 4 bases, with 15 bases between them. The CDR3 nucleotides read TGTGCCACGACAGCACGCAGCTCAGATACGCAGTATTTT. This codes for CATTARSSDTQYF.

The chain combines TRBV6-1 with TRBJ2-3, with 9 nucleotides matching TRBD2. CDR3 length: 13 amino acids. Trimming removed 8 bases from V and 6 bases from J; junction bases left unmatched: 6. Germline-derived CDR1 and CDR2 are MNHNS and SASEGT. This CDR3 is CASLRLAADTQYF. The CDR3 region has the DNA TGTGCCAGCCTCCGACTAGCGGCGGATACGCAGTATTTT.

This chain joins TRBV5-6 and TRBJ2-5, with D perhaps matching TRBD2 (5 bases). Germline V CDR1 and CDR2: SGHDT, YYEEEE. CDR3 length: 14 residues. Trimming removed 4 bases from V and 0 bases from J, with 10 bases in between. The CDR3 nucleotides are TGTGCCAGCAGCCACACTAGAGACCAAGAGACCCAGTACTTC. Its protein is CASSHTRDQETQYF.

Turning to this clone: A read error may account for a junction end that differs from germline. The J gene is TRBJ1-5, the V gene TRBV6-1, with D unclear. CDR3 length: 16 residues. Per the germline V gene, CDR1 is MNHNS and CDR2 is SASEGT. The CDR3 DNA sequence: TGTGCCAGCAGTAAAGCCGGACTGGGGTACAATCAGCCCCAGCATTTT. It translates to CASSKAGLGYNQPQHF.

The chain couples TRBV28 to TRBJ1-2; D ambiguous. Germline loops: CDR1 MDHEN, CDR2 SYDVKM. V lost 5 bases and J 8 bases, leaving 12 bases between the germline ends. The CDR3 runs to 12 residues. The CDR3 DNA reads TGTGCCAGCAGTCGGGCCGCGGGGGGCTACACCTTC. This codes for CASSRAAGGYTF.

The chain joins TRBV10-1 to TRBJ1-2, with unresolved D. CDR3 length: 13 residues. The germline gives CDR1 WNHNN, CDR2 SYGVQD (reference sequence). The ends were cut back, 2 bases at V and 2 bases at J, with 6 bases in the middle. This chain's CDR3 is CASSERRNYGYTF. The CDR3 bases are TGCGCCAGCAGTGAGCGGAGGAACTATGGCTACACCTTC.